This TCR beta chain was sequenced for a study of shared clonotypes between healthy human individuals. Study findings and constraints: Around 5% was the fraction of naive CD4 clonotypes found shared across a few donors. Memory subsets generally showed lower estimated richness than naive subsets.

Profiled with immunoSEQ multiplex PCR; TCRdb holds only in-frame clones, not every one. The sample consists of hundreds of thousands of clones, roughly 78% of them appearing once. This CDR3 has 13 amino acids. The ends were cut back, 6 bases at V and 0 bases at J, with 8 bases in the middle. From germline, CDR1 is LNHDA and CDR2 SQIVND (reference sequence). In the case of this clone: Its antigen is unidentified.

V gene TRBV19 combines with J gene TRBJ1-1; D is uncertain. The source is a woman in her twenties or thirties in good health. Sequences were obtained from memory CD4+ T cells sorted from blood. Subset given: CD45RA-negative fraction. CDR3 loop: CASSPRVNTEAFF. CDR3 bases: TGTGCCAGTAGCCCAAGGGTGAACACTGAAGCTTTCTTT.